This TCR beta chain was retrieved from a study of blood T cell repertoires in COVID-19 (TCRdb year 2020). For the study in its entirety: Samples covering the acute and convalescent phases of COVID-19 were provided by collaborators in the United States, Italy and Spain. Where available, HLA class I and class II types were obtained from metadata supplied by the sample provider rather than from assay-based typing. The repertoires were released in a freely available public database intended as a resource for research on the immune response to SARS-CoV-2. The samples were drawn from two sources: the first 160 participants of the ongoing ImmuneRACE study, and 1,000 to 1,500 subjects contributed by 6 global collaborators. Subjects who had been exposed to COVID-19, were actively infected with it, or had recovered from it provided the deeply sampled blood TCRbeta repertoires that made up the dataset. A de-identified subject ID, COVID-19 status, age in years and sex were almost always included in the sample metadata. The prospective study material was composed of cDNA or gDNA derived from T cells, B-cell-depleted T cells, or PBMCs.

V trim: 6 bases; J trim: 5 bases; unmatched bases: 3. The CDR3 has 12 amino acids, counting the end cysteine and phenylalanine. The kept DNA is CDR3 alone, 36 bases in frame from the first base. In the germline V gene (reference sequence), CDR1 corresponds to MNHNY and CDR2 to SVGAGI. One collaborating source in Seattle enrolled patients during active infection and followed them longitudinally through the course of disease. Whole blood was collected in K2EDTA tubes by collaborating institutions according to the institutions' own protocols. For TCRbeta analysis, collaborators shipped samples in one of three forms: frozen whole blood, isolated PBMCs, or DNA extracted from either of those sample types. On this clone: What this receptor recognizes is not known. It has no much larger one-base neighbor in the sample; base qualities were not kept.

Results and caveats for the whole study, not just this receptor: The amount of clinical and demographic metadata varied by source and participant and was provided uncurated.

The immunoSEQ Assay, a bias-controlled multiplex PCR, was used to amplify TCRbeta CDR3 regions from genomic DNA. Under the source paper's analysis protocol: The number of nucleated cells in each sample was estimated by amplification of reference gene primers within the assay. Sequence reads were collapsed and filtered to measure the absolute abundance of every unique TCRbeta CDR3 rearrangement. For each sample, productive Simpson clonality was calculated as the square root of Simpson's diversity index over productive rearrangements. The table was pulled from immuneACCESS by TCRdb, which kept in-frame rearrangements only. Such tables lose some clones; where checked, under half of the loss comes from unresolved V genes, and the rest has no known cause. For V, J and clone size, that table is used; D and trimming come from the DNA. Present in this sample are 200,000 to 250,000 clones, about 80% of which were seen just once. The top ten hold approximately 8% of the sample.

The sequence was collected from a woman older than 75 with COVID-19, enrolled during active disease. This receptor chain uses TRBV6-6 and TRBJ2-7, with 8 middle bases fitting TRBD1. Sequencing used peripheral blood. The CDR3 protein sequence reads: CASRQQGDEQYF. The nucleotide sequence reads TGTGCCAGCAGACAACAGGGGGACGAGCAGTACTTC.